These T cell receptor beta chains were read from a single sample in a study of blood T cell repertoires in COVID-19. Libraries were prepared by immunoSEQ multiplex PCR; TCRdb keeps only in-frame clonotypes and omits some of them. The table includes some 210,000 clones, approximately 82% detected once. The material sequenced was peripheral blood. All receptors derive from a woman between 35 and 50 years old with acute or convalescent COVID-19. The CDR3 runs from the conserved cysteine through the conserved F or W. Fields, in order: J gene, V gene, CDR3 protein.

j_gene: TRBJ2-7
v_gene: TRBV3-1/TRBV3-2
CDR3aa: CASSQGLGSPRTYEQYF

j_gene: TRBJ2-1
v_gene: TRBV5-1
CDR3aa: CASSLLVAGNEQFF

j_gene: TRBJ2-3
v_gene: TRBV5-1
CDR3aa: CASRLAAGGDTQYF

j_gene: TRBJ1-4
v_gene: TRBV29-1
CDR3aa: CSVEIGSQGKLFF

j_gene: TRBJ1-1
v_gene: TRBV18
CDR3aa: CASSPGGQGVPNTEAFF

j_gene: TRBJ2-7
v_gene: TRBV20-1
CDR3aa: CSASSPSTSGVITYEQYF

j_gene: TRBJ1-1
v_gene: TRBV10-3
CDR3aa: CAISPGQGNTEAFF

j_gene: TRBJ1-2
v_gene: TRBV7-9
CDR3aa: CASSERDNKYGYTF

j_gene: TRBJ2-4
v_gene: TRBV19
CDR3aa: CATLNPGPKNIQYF

j_gene: TRBJ2-7
v_gene: TRBV7-9
CDR3aa: CASSPTGTGNYEQYF

j_gene: TRBJ2-2
v_gene: TRBV2
CDR3aa: CASSGLAGPGELFF

j_gene: TRBJ1-4
v_gene: TRBV6-1
CDR3aa: CASSESGANEKLFF

j_gene: TRBJ2-7
v_gene: TRBV24-1
CDR3aa: CARGQGQGSEQYF

j_gene: TRBJ1-5
v_gene: TRBV27
CDR3aa: CASSTADRGQGSQPQHF

j_gene: TRBJ2-1
v_gene: TRBV19
CDR3aa: CASTIEVGTGEGNEQFF

j_gene: TRBJ2-7
v_gene: TRBV15
CDR3aa: CATSRLDRTSGEQYF

j_gene: TRBJ2-7
v_gene: TRBV6-5
CDR3aa: CASSRVGPEGYEQYF

j_gene: TRBJ2-3
v_gene: TRBV5-1
CDR3aa: CASSLGTSGGASDTQYF

j_gene: TRBJ1-2
v_gene: TRBV7-2
CDR3aa: CASSLATAYGYTF

j_gene: TRBJ1-2
v_gene: TRBV30
CDR3aa: CAWGARDRETGVYGYTF

j_gene: TRBJ2-3
v_gene: TRBV7-3
CDR3aa: CASSLLGDTQYF

j_gene: TRBJ2-7
v_gene: TRBV6-5
CDR3aa: CASSLSGGSYEQYF

j_gene: TRBJ1-1
v_gene: TRBV7-9
CDR3aa: CASSPIGTLEAFF

j_gene: TRBJ2-7
v_gene: TRBV9
CDR3aa: CASSPGTSSYEQYF

j_gene: TRBJ1-4
v_gene: TRBV28
CDR3aa: CASSLAPGQGGKLFF

j_gene: TRBJ1-6
v_gene: TRBV19
CDR3aa: CATGGSPLHF

j_gene: TRBJ2-1
v_gene: TRBV3-1/TRBV3-2
CDR3aa: CASSQTVGQESYNEQFF

j_gene: TRBJ1-4
v_gene: TRBV7-8
CDR3aa: CASSLVAGQGATNEKLFF

j_gene: TRBJ2-4
v_gene: TRBV18
CDR3aa: CASSLLREGQGKNIQYF

j_gene: TRBJ2-4
v_gene: TRBV5-1
CDR3aa: CASSLASGRRDIQYF

j_gene: TRBJ1-4
v_gene: TRBV27
CDR3aa: CASSSLTGGPNEKLFF

j_gene: TRBJ2-7
v_gene: TRBV4-1
CDR3aa: CASSPSQRYYEQYF

j_gene: TRBJ1-4
v_gene: TRBV3-1/TRBV3-2
CDR3aa: CASSQVPPGLNEKLFF

j_gene: TRBJ2-1
v_gene: TRBV23-1
CDR3aa: CASSQSCDEQFF

j_gene: TRBJ1-2
v_gene: TRBV7-3
CDR3aa: CASSPSGGVYGYTF

j_gene: TRBJ2-4
v_gene: TRBV7-8
CDR3aa: CASSTGTSGDIQYF

j_gene: TRBJ2-2
v_gene: TRBV7-8
CDR3aa: CASSTTMTGELFF

j_gene: TRBJ2-1
v_gene: TRBV13
CDR3aa: CASSTRLAPNEQFF

j_gene: TRBJ2-1
v_gene: TRBV9
CDR3aa: CASSVNPSSYNEQFF

j_gene: TRBJ1-1
v_gene: TRBV27
CDR3aa: CASSVDDSNTEAFF

j_gene: TRBJ2-1
v_gene: TRBV19
CDR3aa: CASMAGGGYNEQFF

j_gene: TRBJ2-1
v_gene: TRBV13
CDR3aa: CASSLPGSYNEQFF

j_gene: TRBJ1-1
v_gene: TRBV21-1
CDR3aa: CASSKARTVNTEAFF

j_gene: TRBJ1-1
v_gene: TRBV27
CDR3aa: CASQSQVGGTEAFF

j_gene: TRBJ1-4
v_gene: TRBV30
CDR3aa: CAWSSVGTENEKLFF